This is a list of T cell receptor beta chains from one sample in a study of vaccination and CD4 T cells after COVID-19. Antigens for these TCRs are unknown. Via MiXCR, TCRdb re-called the PCR reads, giving one row per CDR3 protein. The sample shows about 7,200 distinct CDR3 sequences, around 30% of them seen only once. The sample comprised CD4+ T cells from blood, cultured in vitro. Receptors were obtained from a human donor in good health. Both conserved end residues are part of each CDR3. A D gene is named only where the DNA matches it firmly. The size field is filled for only some rows; it gives once, few, many or a size class.

CDR3aa: CASSLGLSGSTDTQYF; CDR3nt: TGTGCCAGCAGCTTGGGACTTAGCGGTAGCACAGATACGCAGTATTTT; abundance: NA; d_gene: NA; v_gene: TRBV5-4; j_gene: TRBJ2-3
CDR3aa: CASSITDSPYEQYF; CDR3nt: TGTGCCAGTAGTATAACAGACAGTCCCTACGAGCAGTACTTC; abundance: once; d_gene: NA; v_gene: TRBV19; j_gene: TRBJ2-7
CDR3aa: CASSLRLRSTDTQYF; CDR3nt: TGTGCCAGCAGCTTAAGACTTAGGAGCACAGATACGCAGTATTTT; abundance: few; d_gene: NA; v_gene: TRBV11-1; j_gene: TRBJ2-3
CDR3aa: CSARDLDRSSYGYTF; CDR3nt: TGCAGTGCTAGAGATCTCGACAGGTCCTCCTATGGCTACACCTTC; abundance: medium-sized; d_gene: NA; v_gene: TRBV20-1; j_gene: TRBJ1-2
CDR3aa: CASSDREPPSGANVLTF; CDR3nt: TGTGCCAGCAGCGACAGGGAGCCGCCTTCTGGGGCCAACGTCCTGACTTTC; abundance: few; d_gene: TRBD1; v_gene: TRBV6-2/TRBV6-3; j_gene: TRBJ2-6
CDR3aa: CASIGTSGPGNTIYF; CDR3nt: TGTGCCAGCATCGGAACGTCAGGGCCTGGAAACACCATATATTTT; abundance: NA; d_gene: NA; v_gene: TRBV21-1; j_gene: TRBJ1-3
CDR3aa: CASSPVWGETEAFF; CDR3nt: TGCGCCAGCAGCCCCGTTTGGGGGGAAACTGAAGCTTTCTTT; abundance: NA; d_gene: NA; v_gene: TRBV5-1; j_gene: TRBJ1-1
CDR3aa: CASSQLDNYGYTF; CDR3nt: TGCGCCAGCAGCCAACTGGATAACTATGGCTACACCTTC; abundance: few; d_gene: NA; v_gene: TRBV4-3; j_gene: TRBJ1-2
CDR3aa: CATSRPLGGTNTEAFF; CDR3nt: TGTGCCACCAGCAGACCCCTGGGGGGGACGAACACTGAAGCTTTCTTT; abundance: NA; d_gene: NA; v_gene: TRBV15; j_gene: TRBJ1-1
CDR3aa: CSATDNKNIQYF; CDR3nt: TGCAGTGCTACAGACAACAAAAACATTCAGTACTTC; abundance: NA; d_gene: NA; v_gene: TRBV20-1; j_gene: TRBJ2-4
CDR3aa: CASSVTGDVGDTQYF; CDR3nt: TGTGCCAGCAGCGTGACAGGGGATGTGGGAGATACGCAGTATTTT; abundance: NA; d_gene: TRBD1; v_gene: TRBV9; j_gene: TRBJ2-3
CDR3aa: CASSPDLLAGAYNEQFF; CDR3nt: TGTGCCAGCAGTCCTGACCTACTAGCGGGAGCCTACAATGAGCAGTTCTTC; abundance: NA; d_gene: TRBD2; v_gene: TRBV6-1; j_gene: TRBJ2-1
CDR3aa: CATSRESPGLNTEAFF; CDR3nt: TGTGCCACCAGCAGAGAATCCCCCGGATTGAACACTGAAGCTTTCTTT; abundance: few; d_gene: NA; v_gene: TRBV15; j_gene: TRBJ1-1
CDR3aa: CASSPGRLNYGYTF; CDR3nt: TGTGCCAGCAGCCCGGGGAGGCTGAACTATGGCTACACCTTC; abundance: NA; d_gene: NA; v_gene: TRBV27; j_gene: TRBJ1-2
CDR3aa: CASSYGETQYF; CDR3nt: TGTGCCAGCAGTTATGGGGAGACCCAGTACTTC; abundance: NA; d_gene: NA; v_gene: TRBV6-5; j_gene: TRBJ2-5
CDR3aa: CSARRGGEQGEGWTEAFF; CDR3nt: TGCAGTGCTAGACGGGGAGGGGAACAGGGAGAGGGTTGGACTGAAGCTTTCTTT; abundance: few; d_gene: NA; v_gene: TRBV20-1; j_gene: TRBJ1-1
CDR3aa: CASSLIAGGNNEQFF; CDR3nt: TGTGCCAGCAGCTTAATAGCGGGAGGGAACAATGAGCAGTTCTTC; abundance: NA; d_gene: TRBD2; v_gene: TRBV7-6; j_gene: TRBJ2-1
CDR3aa: CASSRGDYEQYF; CDR3nt: TGTGCCAGTAGCCGGGGTGACTACGAGCAGTACTTC; abundance: few; d_gene: NA; v_gene: TRBV19; j_gene: TRBJ2-7
CDR3aa: CASSLGASAGGETQYF; CDR3nt: TGTGCCAGCAGCTTAGGGGCTAGCGCTGGGGGGGAGACCCAGTACTTC; abundance: few; d_gene: NA; v_gene: TRBV7-6; j_gene: TRBJ2-5
CDR3aa: CASRRQGNTEAFF; CDR3nt: TGCGCCAGCCGCAGGCAGGGGAATACTGAAGCTTTCTTT; abundance: few; d_gene: NA; v_gene: TRBV4-1; j_gene: TRBJ1-1
CDR3aa: CASTPPGDNYNSPLHF; CDR3nt: TGTGCCAGCACCCCTCCGGGAGACAACTATAATTCACCCCTCCACTTT; abundance: NA; d_gene: NA; v_gene: TRBV7-9; j_gene: TRBJ1-6
CDR3aa: CASSFIRLADMVGEQFF; CDR3nt: TGTGCCAGCAGTTTCATTCGGCTAGCGGATATGGTAGGTGAGCAGTTCTTC; abundance: NA; d_gene: TRBD2; v_gene: TRBV27; j_gene: TRBJ2-1
CDR3aa: CASSLATGSTDTQYF; CDR3nt: TGTGCTAGCAGCTTAGCGACAGGTAGCACAGATACGCAGTATTTT; abundance: few; d_gene: NA; v_gene: TRBV7-7; j_gene: TRBJ2-3
CDR3aa: CASSFTPGFSYEQYF; CDR3nt: TGTGCCAGCAGCTTCACCCCGGGTTTCTCCTACGAGCAGTACTTC; abundance: NA; d_gene: NA; v_gene: TRBV7-2; j_gene: TRBJ2-7
CDR3aa: CASSPSYNEQFF; CDR3nt: TGTGCCAGCAGCCCATCCTACAATGAGCAGTTCTTC; abundance: NA; d_gene: NA; v_gene: TRBV7-2; j_gene: TRBJ2-1
CDR3aa: CASSSDRPGNTIYF; CDR3nt: TGTGCCAGCAGCTCGGACAGGCCAGGAAACACCATATATTTT; abundance: NA; d_gene: TRBD1; v_gene: TRBV7-8; j_gene: TRBJ1-3
CDR3aa: CASSRDSQETQYF; CDR3nt: TGTGCCAGCAGCAGGGACAGCCAAGAGACCCAGTACTTC; abundance: NA; d_gene: TRBD1; v_gene: TRBV5-4; j_gene: TRBJ2-5
CDR3aa: CASSSGQGLSNQPQHF; CDR3nt: TGTGCCAGCAGTTCCGGACAGGGTCTTAGCAATCAGCCCCAGCATTTT; abundance: few; d_gene: TRBD1; v_gene: TRBV12-3/TRBV12-4; j_gene: TRBJ1-5
CDR3aa: CASSNSYNSPLHF; CDR3nt: TGTGCCAGCAGTAATTCCTATAATTCACCCCTCCACTTT; abundance: NA; d_gene: NA; v_gene: TRBV28; j_gene: TRBJ1-6
CDR3aa: CSAGTLYSNQPQHF; CDR3nt: TGCAGTGCTGGGACCTTGTATAGCAATCAGCCCCAGCATTTT; abundance: few; d_gene: NA; v_gene: TRBV20-1; j_gene: TRBJ1-5
CDR3aa: CASSFGLAEETQYF; CDR3nt: TGTGCCAGCAGCTTCGGACTAGCGGAAGAGACCCAGTACTTC; abundance: NA; d_gene: TRBD2; v_gene: TRBV7-9; j_gene: TRBJ2-5
CDR3aa: CASSEAPDMNTEAFF; CDR3nt: TGTGCCAGCAGTGAAGCACCGGACATGAACACTGAAGCTTTCTTT; abundance: few; d_gene: NA; v_gene: TRBV6-1; j_gene: TRBJ1-1
CDR3aa: CASSSGQPSYEQYF; CDR3nt: TGTGCCAGCAGCTCGGGACAGCCTTCCTACGAGCAGTACTTC; abundance: NA; d_gene: TRBD1; v_gene: TRBV7-8; j_gene: TRBJ2-7
CDR3aa: CASSRGLNTEAFF; CDR3nt: TGTGCCAGCAGTCGGGGGCTGAACACTGAAGCTTTCTTT; abundance: NA; d_gene: NA; v_gene: TRBV11-1; j_gene: TRBJ1-1
CDR3aa: CASSESGQAYYGYTF; CDR3nt: TGTGCCAGCAGCGAATCGGGACAGGCTTACTATGGCTACACCTTC; abundance: NA; d_gene: TRBD1; v_gene: TRBV5-6; j_gene: TRBJ1-2
CDR3aa: CASSLEAGSNEKLFF; CDR3nt: TGTGCCAGCAGCTTAGAGGCAGGCTCTAATGAAAAACTGTTTTTT; abundance: few; d_gene: NA; v_gene: TRBV7-6; j_gene: TRBJ1-4
CDR3aa: CATSRDARGSGLYNEQFF; CDR3nt: TGTGCCACCAGCAGAGATGCGCGGGGGAGCGGCCTCTACAATGAGCAGTTCTTC; abundance: NA; d_gene: TRBD2; v_gene: TRBV15; j_gene: TRBJ2-1
CDR3aa: CASSYSTGGVSGANVLTF; CDR3nt: TGTGCCAGCAGTTACTCGACAGGGGGGGTCTCTGGGGCCAACGTCCTGACTTTC; abundance: NA; d_gene: TRBD1; v_gene: TRBV6-2/TRBV6-3; j_gene: TRBJ2-6
CDR3aa: CASSLGLGTQETQYF; CDR3nt: TGTGCCAGCAGCTTAGGTCTAGGGACCCAAGAGACCCAGTACTTC; abundance: NA; d_gene: NA; v_gene: TRBV11-3; j_gene: TRBJ2-5
CDR3aa: CAIRVQGPDTGELFF; CDR3nt: TGTGCCATTAGAGTACAGGGGCCGGACACCGGGGAGCTGTTTTTT; abundance: few; d_gene: TRBD1; v_gene: TRBV19; j_gene: TRBJ2-2
CDR3aa: CASSPGLAGNEQFF; CDR3nt: TGTGCCAGCAGCCCGGGACTAGCGGGAAATGAGCAGTTCTTC; abundance: few; d_gene: TRBD2; v_gene: TRBV7-3; j_gene: TRBJ2-1
CDR3aa: CATSRLAGGGYEQYF; CDR3nt: TGTGCCACCAGCAGGCTAGCGGGAGGGGGCTACGAGCAGTACTTC; abundance: few; d_gene: TRBD2; v_gene: TRBV15; j_gene: TRBJ2-7
CDR3aa: CASSGILDSNQPQHF; CDR3nt: TGTGCCAGCAGTGGAATATTAGATAGCAATCAGCCCCAGCATTTT; abundance: medium-sized; d_gene: NA; v_gene: TRBV6-1; j_gene: TRBJ1-5
CDR3aa: CATSRERWTNTEAFF; CDR3nt: TGTGCCACCAGCAGAGAACGGTGGACGAACACTGAAGCTTTCTTT; abundance: medium-sized; d_gene: NA; v_gene: TRBV15; j_gene: TRBJ1-1
CDR3aa: CASSLDRRGDEQFF; CDR3nt: TGTGCCAGCAGCTTAGATCGACGGGGAGATGAGCAGTTCTTC; abundance: NA; d_gene: NA; v_gene: TRBV7-9; j_gene: TRBJ2-1
CDR3aa: CASSLKGAPGELFF; CDR3nt: TGTGCCAGCAGTTTAAAAGGGGCCCCCGGGGAGCTGTTTTTT; abundance: NA; d_gene: NA; v_gene: TRBV27; j_gene: TRBJ2-2
CDR3aa: CASSYEGKGHTEAFF; CDR3nt: TGTGCCAGCAGTTACGAAGGGAAGGGGCACACTGAAGCTTTCTTT; abundance: NA; d_gene: NA; v_gene: TRBV6-5; j_gene: TRBJ1-1
CDR3aa: CSARSPTSGRETQYF; CDR3nt: TGCAGTGCTAGATCCCCGACTAGCGGGCGAGAGACCCAGTACTTC; abundance: few; d_gene: TRBD2; v_gene: TRBV20-1; j_gene: TRBJ2-5
CDR3aa: CASSSLGRDLNGYTF; CDR3nt: TGTGCCAGCAGTTCCCTCGGCCGGGATCTTAATGGCTACACCTTC; abundance: few; d_gene: NA; v_gene: TRBV6-2/TRBV6-3; j_gene: TRBJ1-2
CDR3aa: CASSIRDRGFEQYF; CDR3nt: TGTGCCAGTAGTATACGGGACAGAGGATTCGAGCAGTACTTC; abundance: NA; d_gene: TRBD1; v_gene: TRBV19; j_gene: TRBJ2-7
CDR3aa: CASSRDLGEQYF; CDR3nt: TGTGCCAGCAGTCGTGACTTGGGGGAGCAGTACTTC; abundance: NA; d_gene: NA; v_gene: TRBV28; j_gene: TRBJ2-7
CDR3aa: CASSQPLGLAGVEQYF; CDR3nt: TGCGCCAGCAGCCAACCCCTGGGACTAGCGGGAGTCGAGCAGTACTTC; abundance: few; d_gene: TRBD2; v_gene: TRBV4-1; j_gene: TRBJ2-7